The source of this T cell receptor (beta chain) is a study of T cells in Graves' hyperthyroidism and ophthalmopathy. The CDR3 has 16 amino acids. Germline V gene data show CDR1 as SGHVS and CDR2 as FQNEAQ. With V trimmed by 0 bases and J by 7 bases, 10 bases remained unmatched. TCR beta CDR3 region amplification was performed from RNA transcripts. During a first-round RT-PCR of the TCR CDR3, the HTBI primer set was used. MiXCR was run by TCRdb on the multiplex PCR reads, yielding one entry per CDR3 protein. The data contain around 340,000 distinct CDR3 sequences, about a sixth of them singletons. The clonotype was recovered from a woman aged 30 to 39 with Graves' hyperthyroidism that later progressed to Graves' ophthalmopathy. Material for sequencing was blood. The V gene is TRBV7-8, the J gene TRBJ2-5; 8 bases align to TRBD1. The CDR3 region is CASSLARQGARGTQYF. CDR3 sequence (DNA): TGTGCCAGCAGCTTAGCGCGCCAGGGGGCGCGGGGGACCCAGTACTTC.